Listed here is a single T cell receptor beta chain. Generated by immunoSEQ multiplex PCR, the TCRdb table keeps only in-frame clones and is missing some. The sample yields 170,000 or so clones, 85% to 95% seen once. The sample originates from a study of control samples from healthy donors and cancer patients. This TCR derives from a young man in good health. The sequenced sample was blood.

As DNA, the CDR3 is TGCGCCAGCAGCCAAGAATTCAGAGGGGAAGAAAAACTGTTTTTT. It codes for CASSQEFRGEEKLFF. The gene calls are TRBV4-1 and TRBJ1-4; possible D gene TRBD1, 5 bases. CDR1 MGHRA and CDR2 YSYEKL come from the germline V gene. Deletions cut 0 bases from V and 8 bases from J, with 13 bases between. CDR3 length equals 15 residues.